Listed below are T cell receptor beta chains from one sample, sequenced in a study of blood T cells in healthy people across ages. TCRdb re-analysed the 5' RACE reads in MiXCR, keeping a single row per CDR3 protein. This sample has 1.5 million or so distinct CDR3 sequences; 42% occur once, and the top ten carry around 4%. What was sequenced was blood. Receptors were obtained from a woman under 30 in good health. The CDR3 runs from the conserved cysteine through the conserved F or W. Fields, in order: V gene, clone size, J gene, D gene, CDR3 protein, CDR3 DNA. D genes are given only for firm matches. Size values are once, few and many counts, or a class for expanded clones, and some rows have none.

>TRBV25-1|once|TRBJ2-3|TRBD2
CASSQELAGATDTQYF
TGTGCCAGCAGCCAGGAACTAGCGGGAGCGACAGATACGCAGTATTTT
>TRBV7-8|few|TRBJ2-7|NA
CASSLVAGQSYEQYF
TGTGCCAGCAGCTTAGTTGCAGGCCAAAGCTACGAGCAGTACTTC
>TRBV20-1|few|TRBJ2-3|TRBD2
CSAPTSGHHGGTDTQYF
TGCAGTGCTCCGACTAGCGGGCACCATGGAGGGACAGATACGCAGTATTTT
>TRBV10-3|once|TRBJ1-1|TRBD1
CAISETGATEAFF
TGTGCCATCAGTGAGACAGGGGCCACCGAAGCTTTCTTT
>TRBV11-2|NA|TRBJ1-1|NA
CASSLVPGRKITEAFF
TGTGCCAGCAGCTTAGTGCCGGGACGAAAAATAACTGAAGCTTTCTTT
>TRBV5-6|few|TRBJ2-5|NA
CASSSSGALWETQYF
TGTGCCAGCAGCTCATCCGGGGCCCTTTGGGAGACCCAGTACTTC
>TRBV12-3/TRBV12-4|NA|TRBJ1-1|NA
CASSPAGANTEAFF
TGTGCCAGCAGTCCGGCAGGCGCGAACACTGAAGCTTTCTTT
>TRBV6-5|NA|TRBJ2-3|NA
CASSYTGKSTDTQYF
TGTGCCAGCAGTTACACAGGGAAAAGCACAGATACGCAGTATTTT
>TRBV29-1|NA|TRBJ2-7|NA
CSVVRPGRTDEQYF
TGCAGCGTTGTGAGGCCGGGGAGGACAGACGAGCAGTACTTC
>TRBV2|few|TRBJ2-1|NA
CASSARSSYNEQFF
TGTGCCAGCAGTGCCCGCAGCTCCTACAATGAGCAGTTCTTC
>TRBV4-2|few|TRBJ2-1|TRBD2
CASSQRTSGINNEQFF
TGTGCCAGCAGCCAAAGGACTAGCGGGATCAACAATGAGCAGTTCTTC
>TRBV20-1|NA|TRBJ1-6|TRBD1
CSARVPQGGGGSPLHF
TGCAGTGCTAGAGTCCCCCAGGGGGGAGGCGGATCACCCCTCCACTTT
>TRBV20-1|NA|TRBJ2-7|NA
CSARVGNNEQYF
TGCAGTGCTAGAGTCGGTAACAATGAGCAGTACTTC
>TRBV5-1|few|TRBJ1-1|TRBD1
CASSGRTGVDTEAFF
TGCGCCAGCAGCGGTCGGACAGGGGTGGACACTGAAGCTTTCTTT
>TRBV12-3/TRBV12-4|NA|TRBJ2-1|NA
CASSLGLDGCEQFF
TGTGCCAGCAGTTTAGGTCTGGACGGTTGCGAGCAGTTCTTC
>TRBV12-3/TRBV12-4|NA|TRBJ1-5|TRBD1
CASSPGGFLNQPQHF
TGTGCCAGCAGTCCAGGGGGGTTCCTCAATCAGCCCCAGCATTTT
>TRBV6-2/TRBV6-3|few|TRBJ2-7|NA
CASSYDRGSAYEQYF
TGTGCCAGCAGTTACGATCGGGGTTCAGCCTACGAGCAGTACTTC
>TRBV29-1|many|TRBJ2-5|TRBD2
CSTGLAGGQETQYF
TGCAGCACGGGACTAGCGGGAGGGCAAGAGACCCAGTACTTC
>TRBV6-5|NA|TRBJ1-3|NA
CASSTWAGNTIYF
TGTGCCAGCAGTACATGGGCTGGAAACACCATATATTTT
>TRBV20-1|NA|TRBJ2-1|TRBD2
CSVEGGSGGLYNEQFF
TGCAGTGTTGAAGGTGGCAGCGGGGGGCTTTACAATGAGCAGTTCTTC
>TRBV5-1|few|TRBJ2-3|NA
CASALGRTDTQYF
TGCGCCAGCGCACTAGGACGCACAGATACGCAGTATTTT
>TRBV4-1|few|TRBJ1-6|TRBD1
CASSQQPRQGRNSPLHF
TGCGCCAGCAGCCAACAGCCCAGACAGGGGAGAAATTCACCCCTCCACTTT
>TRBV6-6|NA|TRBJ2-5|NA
CASSRTGHETQYF
TGTGCCAGCAGTAGAACAGGTCATGAGACCCAGTACTTC
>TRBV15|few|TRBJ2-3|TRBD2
CATSAGVTDTQYF
TGTGCCACCAGCGCGGGGGTGACAGATACGCAGTATTTT
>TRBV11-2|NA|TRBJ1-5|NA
CASSLGRGRGRAAKPQHF
TGTGCCAGCAGCTTAGGAAGAGGAAGGGGAAGGGCCGCTAAGCCCCAGCATTTT
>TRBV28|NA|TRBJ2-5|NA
CASSSQSAGGLEAQYF
TGTGCCAGCAGCTCCCAGTCTGCTGGGGGGCTTGAGGCCCAGTACTTC
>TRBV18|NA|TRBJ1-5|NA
CASSPDIYSNQPQHF
TGTGCCAGCTCCCCGGACATTTATAGCAATCAGCCCCAGCATTTT
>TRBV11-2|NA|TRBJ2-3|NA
CASRVGGGDTQYF
TGTGCCAGTCGAGTGGGGGGTGGGGATACGCAGTATTTT
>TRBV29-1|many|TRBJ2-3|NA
CSVEDRGTFSDTQYF
TGCAGCGTTGAAGATCGGGGCACATTCTCAGATACGCAGTATTTT
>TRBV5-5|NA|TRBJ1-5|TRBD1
CASSLGQGSFEPQHF
TGTGCCAGCAGCTTGGGACAGGGGTCCTTCGAGCCCCAGCATTTT
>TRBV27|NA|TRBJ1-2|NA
CASSYNRVAYTF
TGTGCCAGCAGTTATAACAGGGTGGCCTACACCTTC
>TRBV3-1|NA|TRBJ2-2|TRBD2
CASSHPRTSGSTGELFF
TGTGCCAGCAGCCACCCTAGGACTAGCGGGAGCACCGGGGAGCTGTTTTTT
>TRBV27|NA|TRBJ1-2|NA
CASSSQGSANYGYTF
TGTGCCAGCAGTTCCCAAGGGTCAGCTAACTATGGCTACACCTTC
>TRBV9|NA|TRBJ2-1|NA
CASSVGVRAHEQFF
TGTGCCAGCAGCGTAGGCGTCAGGGCCCATGAGCAGTTCTTC
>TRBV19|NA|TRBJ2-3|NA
CASSIPGPHTQYF
TGTGCCAGTAGTATACCGGGACCGCATACGCAGTATTTT
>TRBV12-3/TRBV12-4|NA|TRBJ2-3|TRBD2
CASSFPGLAEGTDTQYF
TGTGCCAGCAGTTTCCCGGGACTAGCGGAGGGGACAGATACGCAGTATTTT
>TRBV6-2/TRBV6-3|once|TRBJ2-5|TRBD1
CASSYEGATPQYF
TGTGCCAGCAGTTATGAGGGGGCAACACCCCAGTACTTC
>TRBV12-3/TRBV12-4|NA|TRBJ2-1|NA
CASSSTDHPYNEQFF
TGTGCCAGCAGTTCGACAGATCATCCGTACAATGAGCAGTTCTTC
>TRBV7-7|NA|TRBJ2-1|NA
CASSPRDMALNEQFF
TGTGCTAGCAGCCCCCGGGACATGGCCCTCAATGAGCAGTTCTTC
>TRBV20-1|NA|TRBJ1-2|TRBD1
CSARDRPNYGYTF
TGCAGTGCCAGGGACAGACCTAACTATGGCTACACCTTC
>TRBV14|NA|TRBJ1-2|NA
CASSPGAFYGYTF
TGTGCCAGCAGTCCGGGAGCTTTCTATGGCTACACCTTC
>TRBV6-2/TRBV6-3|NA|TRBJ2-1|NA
CASSIPGVQEFEQFF
TGTGCCAGCAGTATACCGGGGGTCCAAGAATTTGAGCAGTTCTTC
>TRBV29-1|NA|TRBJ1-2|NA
CSVGTVYGYTF
TGCAGCGTTGGGACAGTCTATGGCTACACCTTC
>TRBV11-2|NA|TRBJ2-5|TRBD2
CASSARPGTSEKETQYF
TGTGCCAGCAGCGCTCGTCCCGGGACTAGCGAAAAAGAGACCCAGTACTTC
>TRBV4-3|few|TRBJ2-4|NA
CASSQGRSKNIQYF
TGCGCCAGCAGCCAAGGCAGGTCCAAAAACATTCAGTACTTC
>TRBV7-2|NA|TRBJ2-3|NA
CASSLSQGSTDTQYF
TGTGCCAGCAGCTTATCACAGGGTAGCACAGATACGCAGTATTTT
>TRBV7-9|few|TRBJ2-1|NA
CATGSGVAGYNEQFF
TGTGCCACCGGAAGCGGCGTGGCTGGCTACAATGAGCAGTTCTTC
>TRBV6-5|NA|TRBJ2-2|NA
CASSYSPRVTGELFF
TGTGCCAGCAGTTACTCGCCGCGGGTTACCGGGGAGCTGTTTTTT
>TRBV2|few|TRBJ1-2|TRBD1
CATGQGNSYGYTF
TGTGCCACCGGACAGGGCAACTCCTATGGCTACACCTTC
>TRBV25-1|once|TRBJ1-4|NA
CASSEGSQGPTNEKLFF
TGTGCCAGCAGTGAAGGTTCTCAGGGACCAACTAATGAAAAACTGTTTTTT
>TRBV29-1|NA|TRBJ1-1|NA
CSVVVQGNTEAFF
TGCAGCGTTGTGGTTCAGGGTAACACTGAAGCTTTCTTT
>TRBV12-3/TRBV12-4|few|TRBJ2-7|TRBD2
CASSTLAGYNEQYF
TGTGCCAGCAGTACACTAGCGGGCTACAATGAGCAGTACTTC